The 32 T cell receptor beta chains below were found in one sample sequenced in a study of cytomegalovirus exposure and HLA in healthy donors. The PCR made use of 60 Vbeta and 13 Jbeta primers. Clones were read by immunoSEQ multiplex PCR, and TCRdb kept only the in-frame ones, dropping some. The table lists some 150,000 clones. Sequencing was carried out using PBMCs. The source is a woman between 18 and 29 years old in good health and CMV-seronegative.

CDR3 DNA sequence: TGCGCCAGCAGTCCAGGTCAGTACCAAGAGACCCAGTACTTC. Translation gives CASSPGQYQETQYF. V and J are TRBV5-1 and TRBJ2-5; D not certain. The CDR3 has 14 residues. Germline values: CDR1 SGHRS, CDR2 YFSETQ. V lost 5 bases to trimming and J lost 0 bases, with 11 bases between them. Using reference TRBV5-1 and TRBJ2-5 for the parts outside the CDR3, the full variable domain is KAGVTQTPRYLIKTRGQQVTLSCSPISGHRSVSWYQQTPGQGLQFLFEYFSETQRNKGNFPGRFSGRQFSNSRSEMNVSTLELGDSALYLCASSPGQYQETQYFGPGTRLLVL.

This rearrangement joins TRBV11-3 to TRBJ2-7; 8 bases map to TRBD1. CDR1 and CDR2 (germline): SGHNT, YENEEA. The CDR3 consists of 15 residues. J was trimmed by 4 bases and V by 3 bases; bases with no gene match: 8. CDR3: CASSLGGQGGYEQYF. As DNA, the CDR3 is TGTGCCAGCAGCTTGGGAGGACAGGGTGGTTACGAGCAGTACTTC.

This rearrangement joins TRBV5-6 to TRBJ2-1, with TRBD2 identical over 7 bases. J was trimmed by 0 bases and V by 0 bases; bases with no gene match: 9. Per the germline V gene, CDR1 is SGHDT and CDR2 is YYEEEE. This CDR3 is built from 18 residues. CDR3 nucleotides: TGTGCCAGCAGCTTGGAGGGGAGGGGTGCCCTCTCCTACAATGAGCAGTTCTTC. As protein: CASSLEGRGALSYNEQFF.

A word on this clone: At one boundary the junction diverges from the germline segment, which might be a read error. The rearrangement joins TRBV19 to TRBJ2-2, with 9 bases lining up with TRBD1. This CDR3 is built from 15 residues. CDR1 is LNHDA, CDR2 SQIVND, per germline (reference sequence). CDR3 loop: CASIGTGKNTGELLF. The DNA for the CDR3 is TGTGCCAGTATTGGGACAGGGAAGAACACCGGGGAGCTGCTTTTT.

The chain recombines TRBV9 with TRBJ2-1; TRBD2 aligns across 9 bases. CDR3 length: 14 residues. V shed 3 bases and J 6 bases; nucleotides not matched to a gene: 4. Germline V gene data show CDR1 as SGDLS and CDR2 as YYNGEE. CDR3 coding DNA: TGTGCCAGCAGCGATAGCGGGAGCGTCAATGAGCAGTTCTTC. Protein: CASSDSGSVNEQFF.

This chain joins TRBV6-1 and TRBJ1-1, with TRBD1 identical over 7 bases. The junction had 12 bases not matched to a gene; V was cut back by 8 bases and J by 6 bases. The germline CDR1 and CDR2 sequences are MNHNS and SASEGT. This CDR3 region has 14 residues. In nucleotides, the CDR3 is TGTGCCAGCGGCGACAGGGTTGTTAGAGCTGAAGCTTTCTTT. Its protein product is CASGDRVVRAEAFF.

V and J are TRBV4-1 and TRBJ1-5; D remains ambiguous. Germline values: CDR1 MGHRA, CDR2 YSYEKL. The CDR3 extends over 15 amino acids. V lost 0 bases and J lost 0, with 6 bases in between. CDR3 nucleotides: TGCGCCAGCAGCCAAGAACCAGTTAGCAATCAGCCCCAGCATTTT. Protein product: CASSQEPVSNQPQHF.

The chain is built from TRBV28 and TRBJ1-2; 7 nucleotides agree with TRBD1. J lost 5 bases, V lost 5 bases, and 8 bases had no gene match. CDR1 is MDHEN and CDR2 is SYDVKM in the germline V gene. This CDR3 contains 14 residues. The CDR3 DNA sequence: TGTGCCAGCAGTATAAAGGGGGCAGGGTATGGCTACACCTTC. Amino acid sequence: CASSIKGAGYGYTF.

The gene calls are TRBV12-5 and TRBJ1-3; no clear D gene. Germline V gene lookup returns CDR1 LGHNT and CDR2 FRNRAP. V lost 1 base and J 0 bases, leaving 13 bases between the germline ends. This CDR3 region has 17 residues. CDR3 nucleotide sequence: TGTGCTAGTGGTTTGGACTTGTCCGGAGCCTCTGGAAACACCATATATTTT. As protein: CASGLDLSGASGNTIYF.

The gene calls are TRBV6-1 and TRBJ1-5, with 9 bases identical to TRBD1. The junction had 3 bases not matched to a gene; V was cut back by 3 bases and J by 6 bases. Germline CDR1 and CDR2: MNHNS and SASEGT. This CDR3 region has 14 residues. The CDR3 spells CASSETGGGQPQHF. The DNA for the CDR3 is TGTGCCAGCAGTGAGACAGGGGGAGGTCAGCCCCAGCATTTT.

J is TRBJ1-1 and V is TRBV6-6, with TRBD1 identical over 10 bases. CDR3 length equals 14 residues. The germline V gene encodes CDR1 MNHNY and CDR2 SVGAGI (reference sequence). Trimming removed 7 bases from V and 5 bases from J; junction bases left unmatched: 7. The CDR3 region is CASTPSGQGTEAFF. CDR3 sequence (DNA): TGTGCCAGCACCCCATCGGGACAGGGGACTGAAGCTTTCTTT.

As concerns this clone: Distinct nucleotide sequences in the sample also encode this CDR3. This chain connects TRBV18 to TRBJ2-3; D call uncertain. Germline V gene data show CDR1 as KGHSH and CDR2 as LQKENI. The length of the CDR3 is 13 residues. Trimming took 0 bases from V and 1 from J, leaving 2 bases between them. The CDR3 is CASSPPGTDTQYF. The CDR3 DNA reads TGTGCCAGCTCACCACCCGGCACAGATACGCAGTATTTT. The full variable domain, in which reference TRBV18 and TRBJ2-3 provide the parts outside the CDR3, is NAGVMQNPRHLVRRRGQEARLRCSPMKGHSHVYWYRQLPEEGLKFMVYLQKENIIDESGMPKERFSAEFPKEGPSILRIQQVVRGDSAAYFCASSPPGTDTQYFGPGTRLTVL.

V is TRBV11-2 and J is TRBJ2-1; D gene uncertain. Germline CDR1 reads SGHAT; CDR2 reads FQNNGV. V shed 7 bases and J shed 8 bases, with 12 bases lying between them. This CDR3 spans 12 amino acids. For the CDR3, the DNA is TGTGCCAGCACCGATGATGGAGATGAGCAGTTCTTC. Amino acids: CASTDDGDEQFF.

This sequence joins TRBV16 and TRBJ2-5; TRBD2 matches at 11 bases. The CDR3 spans 14 residues. Germline-derived CDR1 and CDR2 are KGHSY and FQNENV. The ends lost 3 bases at V and 5 bases at J; junction bases unmatched: 2. Written as DNA, the CDR3 is TGTGCCAGCAGCCAGCTAGCGGGAGGCGAGACCCAGTACTTC. This sequence encodes CASSQLAGGETQYF.

The chain combines TRBV5-1 with TRBJ2-3, with D perhaps matching TRBD2 (6 bases). This CDR3 spans 17 amino acids. Germline lookup yields CDR1 SGHRS and CDR2 YFSETQ. Trimming pared 4 bases from V and 0 bases from J, leaving 18 bases between. CDR3 residues: CASSMEGTAISTDTQYF. Here the CDR3 DNA reads TGCGCCAGCAGCATGGAAGGGACTGCCATCAGCACAGATACGCAGTATTTT.

Comment on this clone: This sample includes further DNA sequences coding for the same CDR3. This chain uses TRBV4-1 with TRBJ1-2; 8 bases agree with TRBD1. Trimming cost V 0 bases and J 5 bases; bases outside gene matches: 5. The germline CDR1 and CDR2 sequences are MGHRA and YSYEKL. The CDR3 length is 15 residues. The CDR3 DNA reads as TGCGCCAGCAGCCAAGAACCGGGACAGGAATATGGCTACACCTTC. Encoded protein: CASSQEPGQEYGYTF.

The V and J genes are TRBV11-3 and TRBJ1-1, with 9 bases aligning to TRBD1. The germline V gene encodes CDR1 SGHNT and CDR2 YENEEA. Unmatched junction bases numbered 7, after V lost 5 bases and J lost 3 bases. The CDR3 extends over 15 amino acids. The CDR3 nucleotides are TGTGCCAGCAGCCCGGGACAGGGATCTTACACTGAAGCTTTCTTT. Translating it yields CASSPGQGSYTEAFF.

This chain joins TRBV5-6 and TRBJ2-2; TRBD1 matches 7 bases. Germline CDR1 is SGHDT and CDR2 is YYEEEE. V shed 3 bases, J shed 2 bases, and the junction held 10 bases outside the gene matches. The CDR3 length is 17 residues. The CDR3: CASSSEDRAGNTGELFF. The DNA of the CDR3 is TGTGCCAGCAGCTCCGAAGACAGGGCTGGAAACACCGGGGAGCTGTTTTTT.

The V and J genes are TRBV4-3 and TRBJ2-2; 11 bases match TRBD2. The CDR3 spans 15 residues. Germline lookup yields CDR1 LGHNA and CDR2 YSLEER. The ends lost 9 bases at V and 2 bases at J; junction bases unmatched: 5. The CDR3 protein is CASRLAGHNTGELFF. CDR3 nucleotide sequence: TGCGCCAGTCGACTAGCGGGACACAACACCGGGGAGCTGTTTTTT.

The chain has TRBV9 and TRBJ1-1; maybe TRBD1 (5 bases). V was cut by 4 bases and J by 1 base, with 8 bases left in between. The CDR3 contains 13 residues. Germline V gene sequence: CDR1 SGDLS, CDR2 YYNGEE. This CDR3 reads CASSYTGNTEAFF. The CDR3 DNA reads as TGTGCCAGCAGCTATACAGGGAACACTGAAGCTTTCTTT.

This chain's CDR3 is CASTQHLVGLAKNIQYF. In nucleotides, the CDR3 is TGTGCCAGTACCCAACATCTGGTTGGCCTTGCCAAAAACATTCAGTACTTC. V usage is TRBV19 and J usage is TRBJ2-4; D gene uncertain. The V end lost 7 bases, the J end lost 1 base, and 20 bases lay between the germline ends. CDR1 LNHDA and CDR2 SQIVND come from the germline V gene (reference sequence). The CDR3 contains 17 residues.

The V gene is TRBV12-5, the J gene TRBJ1-2, with D perhaps matching TRBD1 (6 bases). Trimming took off 9 bases at V and 13 bases at J, with 18 bases between the two ends. The CDR3 has 11 residues. Germline CDR1 reads LGHNT; CDR2 reads FRNRAP. CDR3: CARTTYRAGTF. DNA of the CDR3: TGTGCTAGGACAACGTACAGGGCCGGCACCTTC. The variable domain in full, with the rest retrieved from reference TRBV12-5 and TRBJ1-2, is DARVTQTPRHKVTEMGQEVTMRCQPILGHNTVFWYRQTMMQGLELLAYFRNRAPLDDSGMPKDRFSAEMPDATLATLKIQPSEPRDSAVYFCARTTYRAGTFGSGTRLTVV.

The chain links TRBV6-1 to TRBJ1-2; no clear D gene. There are 11 residues in the CDR3. CDR1 and CDR2 from the germline V gene are MNHNS and SASEGT. Trimming cost V 6 bases and J 8 bases, with 10 bases left between them. In DNA form, the CDR3 reads TGTGCCAGCAGGCCCCAGAACGGCTACACCTTC. Amino acids: CASRPQNGYTF.

This rearrangement joins TRBV9 to TRBJ1-2, with D maybe TRBD1 (6 bases). The CDR3 is 15 amino acids. V was trimmed by 3 bases and J by 4 bases, leaving 16 bases between them. Germline V gene lookup returns CDR1 SGDLS and CDR2 YYNGEE. The CDR3 nucleotides are TGTGCCAGCAGCGGGGAACGACAGGCTTTCTATGGCTACACCTTC. Translation: CASSGERQAFYGYTF. Combining the CDR3 with reference TRBV9 and TRBJ1-2 gives the whole variable domain DSGVTQTPKHLITATGQRVTLRCSPRSGDLSVYWYQQSLDQGLQFLIQYYNGEERAKGNILERFSAQQFPDLHSELNLSSLELGDSALYFCASSGERQAFYGYTFGSGTRLTVV.

This chain uses TRBV2 with TRBJ1-6; tentative D call: TRBD1 (5 bases). The CDR3 loop spans 16 amino acids. CDR1 and CDR2 (germline): SNHLY, FYNNEI. V was trimmed by 3 bases and J by 2 bases, leaving 11 bases between them. The CDR3 region is CASSDGGSPYNSPLHF. The CDR3 nucleotides read TGTGCCAGCAGTGATGGGGGGAGTCCCTATAATTCACCCCTCCACTTT.

The rearrangement joins TRBV4-1 to TRBJ2-3; 8 bases are shared with TRBD1. Trimming at V came to 6 bases and at J to 1 base, leaving 0 bases not matched to a gene. Germline CDR1 is MGHRA and CDR2 is YSYEKL. This CDR3 is built from 13 residues. The CDR3 DNA is TGCGCCAGCAGGGGACAGGGCACAGATACGCAGTATTTT. Its translation is CASRGQGTDTQYF.

The chain couples TRBV5-8 to TRBJ1-2; no clear D gene. The CDR3 is 13 residues long. V dropped 4 bases and J dropped 2 bases, with 9 bases sitting between them. Germline lookup yields CDR1 SGHTS and CDR2 YDEGEE. In nucleotides, the CDR3 is TGTGCCAGCAGCCTGGACGGGAACTATGGCTACACCTTC. As protein: CASSLDGNYGYTF.

The chain uses TRBV6-6 and TRBJ2-1; no clear D gene. The CDR3 is 13 residues long. Germline CDR1 and CDR2: MNHNY and SVGAGI (reference sequence). The V and J ends lost 5 bases and 0 bases respectively, with 5 bases between them. The CDR3 reads CASSPVSYNEQFF. The CDR3 DNA reads as TGTGCCAGCAGTCCCGTCTCCTACAATGAGCAGTTCTTC.

The J gene is TRBJ1-1, the V gene TRBV28, with a possible D match to TRBD1 (6 bases). Germline values: CDR1 MDHEN, CDR2 SYDVKM. The CDR3 is made up of 14 amino acids. V shed 3 bases and J shed 5 bases, with 13 bases lying between them. This chain's CDR3 is CASSFWDNWTEAFF. CDR3 nucleotide sequence: TGTGCCAGCAGTTTCTGGGACAATTGGACTGAAGCTTTCTTT.

The genes are TRBV10-3 and TRBJ2-3; tentative D call: TRBD2 (6 bases). The V end lost 6 bases, the J end lost 0 bases, and 13 bases lay between the germline ends. Germline-derived CDR1 and CDR2 are ENHRY and SYGVKD. The CDR3 length is 15 residues. CDR3 DNA sequence: TGTGCCATCAGGAGGGGCGGGGCAAGCACAGATACGCAGTATTTT. It translates to CAIRRGGASTDTQYF.

This chain connects TRBV7-2 to TRBJ1-2, with TRBD1 identical over 10 bases. Germline trimming cut 5 bases from V and 8 bases from J; bases unmatched to any gene: 5. Germline values: CDR1 SGHTA, CDR2 FQGNSA. There are 13 residues in the CDR3. CDR3 nucleotide sequence: TGTGCCAGCAGCCCAGGACAGGGGGGCGGCTACACCTTC. Its protein is CASSPGQGGGYTF.

The CDR3 loop reads CASSVRTGIGVEQFF. The CDR3 region has the DNA TGTGCCAGCAGCGTCAGGACAGGGATTGGGGTTGAGCAGTTCTTC. The chain uses TRBV27 and TRBJ2-1; 8 bases are a match to TRBD1. The junction had 13 bases not matched to a gene; V was cut back by 6 bases and J by 9 bases. The CDR3 runs 15 residues. Germline CDR1 reads MNHEY; CDR2 reads SMNVEV (reference sequence).